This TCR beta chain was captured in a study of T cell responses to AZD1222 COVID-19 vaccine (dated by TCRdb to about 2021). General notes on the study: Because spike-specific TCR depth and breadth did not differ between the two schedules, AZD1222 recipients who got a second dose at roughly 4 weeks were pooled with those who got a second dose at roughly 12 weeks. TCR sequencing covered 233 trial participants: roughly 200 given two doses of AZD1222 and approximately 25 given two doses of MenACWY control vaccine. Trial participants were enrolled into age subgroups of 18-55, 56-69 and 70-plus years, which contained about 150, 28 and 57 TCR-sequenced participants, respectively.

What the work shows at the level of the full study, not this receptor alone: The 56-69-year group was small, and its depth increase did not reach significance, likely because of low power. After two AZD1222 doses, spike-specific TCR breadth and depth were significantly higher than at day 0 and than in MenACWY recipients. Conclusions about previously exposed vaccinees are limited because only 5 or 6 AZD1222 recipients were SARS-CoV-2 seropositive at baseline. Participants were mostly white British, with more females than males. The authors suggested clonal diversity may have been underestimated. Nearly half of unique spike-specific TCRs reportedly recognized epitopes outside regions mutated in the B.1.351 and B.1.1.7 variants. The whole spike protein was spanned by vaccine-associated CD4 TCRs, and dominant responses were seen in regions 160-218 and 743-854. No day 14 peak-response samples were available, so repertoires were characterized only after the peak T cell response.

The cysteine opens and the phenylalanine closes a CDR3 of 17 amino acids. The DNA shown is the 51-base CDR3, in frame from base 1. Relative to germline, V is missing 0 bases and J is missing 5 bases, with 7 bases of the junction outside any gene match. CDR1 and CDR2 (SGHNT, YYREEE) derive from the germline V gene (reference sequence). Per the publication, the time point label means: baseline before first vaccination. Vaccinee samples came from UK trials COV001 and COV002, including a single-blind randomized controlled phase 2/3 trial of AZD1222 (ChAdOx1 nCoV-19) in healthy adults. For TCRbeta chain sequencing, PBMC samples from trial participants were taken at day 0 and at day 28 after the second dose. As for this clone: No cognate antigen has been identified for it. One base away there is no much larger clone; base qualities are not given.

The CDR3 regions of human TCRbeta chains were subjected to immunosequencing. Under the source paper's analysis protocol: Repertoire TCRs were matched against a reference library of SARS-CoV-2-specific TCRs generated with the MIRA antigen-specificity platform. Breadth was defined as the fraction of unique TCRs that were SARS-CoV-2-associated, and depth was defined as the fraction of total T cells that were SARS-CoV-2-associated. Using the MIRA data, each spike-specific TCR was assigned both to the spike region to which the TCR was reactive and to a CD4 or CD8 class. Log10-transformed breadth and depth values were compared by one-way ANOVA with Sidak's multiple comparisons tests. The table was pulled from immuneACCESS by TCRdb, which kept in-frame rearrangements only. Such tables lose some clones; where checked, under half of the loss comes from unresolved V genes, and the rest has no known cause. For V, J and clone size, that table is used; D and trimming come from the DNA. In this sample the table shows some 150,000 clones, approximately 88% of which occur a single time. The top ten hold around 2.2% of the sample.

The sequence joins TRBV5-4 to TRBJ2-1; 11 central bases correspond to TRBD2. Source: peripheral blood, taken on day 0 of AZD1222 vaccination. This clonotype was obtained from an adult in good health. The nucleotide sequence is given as TGTGCCAGCAGCTTGGAGGGACTAGCGGTGGGGAACAATGAGCAGTTCTTC. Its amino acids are CASSLEGLAVGNNEQFF.